This passage covers 12 T cell receptor beta chains from one sample sequenced in a study of Ad26.COV2.S vaccination and SARS-CoV-2 variants. Generated by immunoSEQ multiplex PCR, the TCRdb table keeps only in-frame clones and is missing some. The table has roughly 380,000 clones, roughly nine tenths seen once; the top ten hold roughly 3.9%. The source was peripheral blood, collected after recovery from COVID-19. Receptor source: a human donor who had recovered from COVID-19.

The genes are TRBV27 and TRBJ2-1, with D possibly being TRBD1 (6 bases). Per the germline V gene, CDR1 is MNHEY and CDR2 is SMNVEV (reference sequence). The CDR3 totals 15 residues. V was pared by 5 bases and J by 4 bases, with 15 bases between. CDR3 in amino acids: CASSEQGVGYNEQFF. The CDR3 DNA follows: TGTGCCAGCAGTGAACAGGGTGTGGGGTACAATGAGCAGTTCTTC.

The chain joins TRBV18 to TRBJ1-6, with a weak D call TRBD1 (6 bases). This CDR3 is built from 17 residues. Germline V gene sequence: CDR1 KGHSH, CDR2 LQKENI. Trimming removed 4 bases at V and 0 bases at J, with 13 bases between. The CDR3 DNA is TGTGCCAGCTCACTCCGGGACATCAGCTCCTATAATTCACCCCTCCACTTT. Amino acids: CASSLRDISSYNSPLHF.

This chain joins TRBV15 and TRBJ2-1; D is unclear. With 4 bases removed from V and 12 bases from J, the gap between germline ends came to 16 bases. Germline CDR1 LNHNV, CDR2 YYDKDF (reference sequence). CDR3 length: 13 residues. DNA of the CDR3: TGTGCCACCAGCAAAGATTACAGAGGTCGGCAGTTCTTC. This sequence encodes CATSKDYRGRQFF.

This chain joins TRBV12-5 and TRBJ1-6; no firm D call. The germline CDR1 and CDR2 sequences are LGHNT and FRNRAP. V lost 5 bases and J lost 5, with 16 bases in between. This CDR3 is 16 amino acids long. DNA of the CDR3: TGTGCTAGTGGTCCCCTAGGGAGAGGCGATAATTCACCCCTCCACTTT. It codes for CASGPLGRGDNSPLHF. The variable domain in full, completed from reference TRBV12-5 and TRBJ1-6, reads DARVTQTPRHKVTEMGQEVTMRCQPILGHNTVFWYRQTMMQGLELLAYFRNRAPLDDSGMPKDRFSAEMPDATLATLKIQPSEPRDSAVYFCASGPLGRGDNSPLHFGNGTRLTVT.

CDR3 protein: CASSELLAGLTDTQYF. The DNA for the CDR3 is TGTGCCAGCAGTGAACTGCTAGCGGGGCTCACAGATACGCAGTATTTT. J is TRBJ2-3 and V is TRBV2, with 9 bases lining up with TRBD2. The germline V gene has CDR1 SNHLY and CDR2 FYNNEI. This CDR3 has 16 amino acids. The trim removed 2 bases at V and 2 bases at J, leaving 5 bases unmatched.

V gene TRBV5-4 combines with J gene TRBJ1-2, with D tentatively TRBD1 (5 bases). Germline lookup yields CDR1 SGHNT and CDR2 YYREEE (reference sequence). The CDR3 spans 15 residues. V dropped 2 bases and J dropped 6 bases, with 17 bases sitting between them. The CDR3 sequence: CASSFSVQATNGYTF. In nucleotides, the CDR3 is TGTGCCAGCAGCTTCTCGGTACAGGCGACGAATGGCTACACCTTC.

The chain links TRBV5-6 to TRBJ1-4, with D perhaps matching TRBD1 (5 bases). Germline loops: CDR1 SGHDT, CDR2 YYEEEE. Trimming took off 0 bases at V and 10 bases at J, with 10 bases between the two ends. This CDR3 has 13 amino acids. The CDR3 bases are TGTGCCAGCAGCTTGGTGGGCAGGGCAAAACTGTTTTTT. It translates to CASSLVGRAKLFF.

The chain combines TRBV2 with TRBJ1-2; D ambiguous. Trimming pared 6 bases from V and 7 bases from J, leaving 15 bases between. CDR3 length equals 13 residues. Germline CDR1 and CDR2: SNHLY and FYNNEI. The CDR3, as DNA: TGTGCCAGCAGGACGGAACCTAGGGTTGGCTACACCTTC. Protein sequence: CASRTEPRVGYTF.

This clone was seen once. This chain joins TRBV27 and TRBJ1-1; D gene unclear. The CDR3 has 15 amino acids. V lost 0 bases and J lost 1, with 9 bases in between. CDR1 MNHEY and CDR2 SMNVEV come from the germline V gene (reference sequence). CDR3: CASSLSFPQNTEAFF. Here the CDR3 DNA reads TGTGCCAGCAGTTTATCGTTCCCCCAGAACACTGAAGCTTTCTTT.

The J gene is TRBJ2-1, the V gene TRBV28; tentatively, D is TRBD1 (6 bases). V lost 4 bases and J 13 bases, leaving 14 bases between the germline ends. The CDR3 runs 12 residues. Germline-derived CDR1 and CDR2 are MDHEN and SYDVKM. The CDR3 DNA is TGTGCCAGCAGTTCCCCAGGGGTGGGTCAGTTCTTC. Protein: CASSSPGVGQFF.

The chain joins TRBV5-5 to TRBJ1-4; D not certain. Germline CDR1 is SGHKS and CDR2 is YYEKEE (reference sequence). V dropped 3 bases and J dropped 1 base, with 13 bases sitting between them. CDR3 length equals 16 residues. The DNA for the CDR3 is TGTGCCAGCAGCTCCTCTCCTCTGAAAACTAATGAAAAACTGTTTTTT. Its translation: CASSSSPLKTNEKLFF.

This chain uses TRBV19 with TRBJ1-4; D remains unclear. Germline V lookup: CDR1 LNHDA, CDR2 SQIVND (reference sequence). The CDR3 totals 10 residues. V was shortened by 9 bases and J by 7 bases, with 6 bases between the two germline ends. The CDR3 DNA is TGTGCCAGCTACAGTGAAAAACTGTTTTTT. Residues: CASYSEKLFF.